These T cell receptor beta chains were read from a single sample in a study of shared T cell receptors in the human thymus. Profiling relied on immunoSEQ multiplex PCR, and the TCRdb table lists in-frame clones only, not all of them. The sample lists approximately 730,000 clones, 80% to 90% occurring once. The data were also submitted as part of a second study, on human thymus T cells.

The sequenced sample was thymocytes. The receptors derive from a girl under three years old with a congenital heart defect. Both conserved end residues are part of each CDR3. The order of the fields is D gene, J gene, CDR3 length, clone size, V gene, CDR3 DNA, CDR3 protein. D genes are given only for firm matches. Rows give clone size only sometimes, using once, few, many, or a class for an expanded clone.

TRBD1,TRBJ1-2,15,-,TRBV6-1,TGTGCCAGCCGGGACAGGGGGCGGCTTTACTATGGCTACACCTTC,CASRDRGRLYYGYTF
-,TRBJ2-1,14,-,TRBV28,TGTGCCAGCAGTTGGGCGCAGGGGCTTGATGAGCAGTTCTTC,CASSWAQGLDEQFF
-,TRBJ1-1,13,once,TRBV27,TGTGCCAGCAGTCAAGAGCTGAACACTGAAGCTTTCTTT,CASSQELNTEAFF
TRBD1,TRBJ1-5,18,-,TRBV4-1,TGCGCCAGCAGCCATGAAGGGACAGGGAACCATAGCAATCAGCCCCAGCATTTT,CASSHEGTGNHSNQPQHF
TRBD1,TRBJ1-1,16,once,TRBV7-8,TGTGCCAGCAGCTTACCCCAGACAGGGGGGAACACTGAAGCTTTCTTT,CASSLPQTGGNTEAFF
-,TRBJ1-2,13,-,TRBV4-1,TGCGCCAGCCCCCCGCCGGGAAACTATGGCTACACCTTC,CASPPPGNYGYTF
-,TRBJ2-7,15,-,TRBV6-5,TGTGCCAGCAGCCACTCCGACGCGGCCTCCTACGAGCAGTACTTC,CASSHSDAASYEQYF
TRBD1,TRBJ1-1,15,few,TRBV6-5,TGTGCCAGCAGAGGGACAGGGGACGGGTACCCTGAAGCTTTCTTT,CASRGTGDGYPEAFF
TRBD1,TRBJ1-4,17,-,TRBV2,TGTGCCAGTCTCCGGACAGGGGGCGCGAGGGTGGGCGAAAAACTGTTTTTT,CASLRTGGARVGEKLFF
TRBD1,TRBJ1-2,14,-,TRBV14,TGTGCCAGCAGCCAAGCTACAGGGGGCTATGGCTACACCTTC,CASSQATGGYGYTF
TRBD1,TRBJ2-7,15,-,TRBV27,TGTGCCAGCAGCAATGGGGGGACAGGGTCCTACGAGCAGTACTTC,CASSNGGTGSYEQYF
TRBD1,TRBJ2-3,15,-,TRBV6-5,TGTGCCAGCAGTACGACAGGGTCTAGCACAGATACGCAGTATTTT,CASSTTGSSTDTQYF
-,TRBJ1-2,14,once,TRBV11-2,TGTGCCAGCAGCTTCACAGTCTCTAACTATGGCTACACCTTC,CASSFTVSNYGYTF
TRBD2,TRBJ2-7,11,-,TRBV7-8,TGTGCCAGCACCGGGGAGGGGGAGCAGTACTTC,CASTGEGEQYF
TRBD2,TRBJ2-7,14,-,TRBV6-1,TGTGCCAGCAGGTGGGGGGGGTGGTTGTACGAGCAGTACTTC,CASRWGGWLYEQYF
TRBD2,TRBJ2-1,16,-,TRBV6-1,TGTGCCAGCAGTGGGGGGGTTCGGGGGGTTAGCGATGAGCAGTTCTTC,CASSGGVRGVSDEQFF
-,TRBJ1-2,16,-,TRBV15,TGTGCCACCAGCAGAGGACTCGAGTACTCTAACTATGGCTACACCTTC,CATSRGLEYSNYGYTF
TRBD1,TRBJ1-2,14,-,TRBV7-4,TGTGCCAGCAGCTCGACCGGGACAGGGGATGGCTACACCTTC,CASSSTGTGDGYTF
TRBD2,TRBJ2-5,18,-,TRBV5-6,TGTGCCAGCAGCTTGTTTAGCGGGGGGCTTCCCGTGGAGGAGACCCAGTACTTC,CASSLFSGGLPVEETQYF
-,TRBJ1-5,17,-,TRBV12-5,TGTGCTAGTGGTTTAGCTAGGACAGACTCCAACTATCAGCCCCAGCATTTT,CASGLARTDSNYQPQHF
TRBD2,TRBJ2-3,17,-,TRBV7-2,TGTGCCAGCAGCCCCTCGTACAGATCGGGGGGACCAGATACGCAGTATTTT,CASSPSYRSGGPDTQYF
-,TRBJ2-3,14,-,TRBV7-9,TGTGCCAGCAGCACTACACCTAGCACAGATACGCAGTATTTT,CASSTTPSTDTQYF